These 2 T cell receptor beta chains were all obtained from the same sample, sequenced in a study of blood T cell repertoires in COVID-19. Method: immunoSEQ multiplex PCR; TCRdb's copy keeps in-frame clones and lacks some. The sample has more than 300,000 clones; 70% to 90% are singletons. What was sequenced was PBMCs or T cells enriched from blood (not recorded which). The receptor source for this set is a woman aged 18-29 years who had recovered from COVID-19.

This clone was counted once. The chain couples TRBV7-8 to TRBJ1-2; possible D gene TRBD1, 6 bases. V lost 5 bases and J 4 bases, leaving 17 bases between the germline ends. Germline V gene lookup returns CDR1 SGHVS and CDR2 FQNEAQ. The CDR3 sequence is 15 residues long. The DNA for the CDR3 is TGTGCCAGCAGCCAAGAGGGGGAGTTGGTCTATGGCTACACCTTC. Translation: CASSQEGELVYGYTF.

V is TRBV13 and J is TRBJ2-7; the match to TRBD1 covers 8 bases. The CDR3 is 15 amino acids. With V trimmed by 3 bases and J by 3 bases, 7 bases remained unmatched. Germline CDR1 and CDR2: PRHDT and FYEKMQ (reference sequence). CDR3 loop: CASSLSPTGGYEQYF. In DNA form, the CDR3 reads TGTGCCAGCAGCTTGAGCCCTACAGGGGGCTACGAGCAGTACTTC.